One sample yielded the 26 T cell receptor beta chains listed below, sequenced in a study of OX40 agonist ivuxolimab in advanced cancers. Assay used: immunoSEQ multiplex PCR; TCRdb lists only in-frame clones, some missing. The table records approximately 80,000 clones, roughly 91% of them present only once. Material: CD4+ or CD8+ T cells sorted from blood, obtained in a trial of the OX40 agonist ivuxolimab. These receptors were taken from an adult with an advanced solid tumor such as melanoma, head and neck, liver or kidney cancer.

This clone is medium-sized. V and J are TRBV5-6 and TRBJ1-5, with a possible D match to TRBD1 (6 bases). The V gene's germline CDR1 is SGHDT and CDR2 YYEEEE. V lost 2 bases, J lost 8 bases, and 14 bases lay in between. The CDR3 consists of 14 residues. CDR3 nucleotides: TGTGCCAGCAGCTTTAAGACAGGCAGTGAGCCCCAGCATTTT. Encoded protein: CASSFKTGSEPQHF.

This sequence joins TRBV5-1 and TRBJ2-5, with D tentatively TRBD2 (5 bases). The length of the CDR3 is 16 residues. The germline V gene has CDR1 SGHRS and CDR2 YFSETQ. V shed 0 bases and J shed 2 bases, with 14 bases lying between them. In nucleotides, the CDR3 is TGCGCCAGCAGCTTGGATGTGGGGAGATGGCAAGAGACCCAGTACTTC. Residues: CASSLDVGRWQETQYF.

The V call is TRBV7-9, the J call TRBJ2-3; 10 bases align to TRBD2. V lost 2 bases to trimming and J lost 4 bases; unmatched junction nucleotides: 9. The V gene's germline CDR1 is SEHNR and CDR2 FQNEAQ (reference sequence). The CDR3 sequence is 17 residues long. CDR3: CASSLLGSGRKSDTQYF. The CDR3, as DNA: TGTGCCAGCAGCTTATTGGGTAGCGGGAGGAAGTCAGATACGCAGTATTTT. Combining the CDR3 with reference TRBV7-9 and TRBJ2-3 gives the whole variable domain DTGVSQNPRHKITKRGQNVTFRCDPISEHNRLYWYRQTLGQGPEFLTYFQNEAQLEKSRLLSDRFSAERPKGSFSTLEIQRTEQGDSAMYLCASSLLGSGRKSDTQYFGPGTRLTVL.

V is TRBV19 and J is TRBJ1-5; maybe TRBD1 (5 bases). The germline CDR1 and CDR2 sequences are LNHDA and SQIVND (reference sequence). CDR3 length equals 14 residues. V was pared by 5 bases and J by 6 bases, with 14 bases between. The CDR3 here is CASSPGQGGQPQHF. The CDR3 DNA sequence: TGTGCCAGTAGTCCCGGCCAGGGTGGTCAGCCCCAGCATTTT.

This chain connects TRBV18 to TRBJ2-7, with D hard to call. The V gene's germline CDR1 is KGHSH and CDR2 LQKENI. This CDR3 spans 13 amino acids. Trimming took 3 bases from V and 6 from J, leaving 12 bases between them. CDR3 nucleotide sequence: TGTGCCAGCTCACCCCTGACGGGCTTCGAGCAGTACTTC. Amino acid sequence: CASSPLTGFEQYF.

The rearrangement joins TRBV2 to TRBJ2-1; the D gene could be TRBD1 or TRBD2 (5 bases each). Per the germline V gene, CDR1 is SNHLY and CDR2 is FYNNEI. The CDR3 covers 14 residues. Trimming removed 7 bases at V and 12 bases at J, with 22 bases between. As DNA, the CDR3 is TGTGCCAGCACTGAGGGGTTAGGTGGTTCGGGGCAGTTCTTC. Protein sequence: CASTEGLGGSGQFF.

V and J are TRBV2 and TRBJ2-1, with D perhaps matching TRBD1 (6 bases). Trimming pared 6 bases from V and 6 bases from J, leaving 15 bases between. CDR3 length: 14 amino acids. CDR1 and CDR2 (germline): SNHLY, FYNNEI. The CDR3 here is CASSPTGPLNEQFF. As DNA, the CDR3 is TGTGCCAGCAGCCCTACAGGGCCTCTCAATGAGCAGTTCTTC.

This clone has a handful of counts. The chain carries TRBV10-3 and TRBJ2-3; unclear D gene. CDR1 is ENHRY, CDR2 SYGVKD, per germline. CDR3 length: 13 amino acids. V was pared by 3 bases and J by 2 bases, with 6 bases between. CDR3 nucleotides: TGTGCCATCAGTGACGGCCTCACAGATACGCAGTATTTT. Amino acid sequence: CAISDGLTDTQYF.

The rearrangement links TRBV9 to TRBJ2-5; D might be TRBD2 (5 bases). Germline values: CDR1 SGDLS, CDR2 YYNGEE. The CDR3 loop spans 15 amino acids. The germline V and J ends were trimmed by 0 bases and 4 bases, with 13 bases remaining between them. This CDR3 is CASSVGAGVRETQYF. CDR3 DNA sequence: TGTGCCAGCAGCGTAGGAGCCGGGGTTCGAGAGACCCAGTACTTC.

The rearrangement links TRBV6-1 to TRBJ2-3; 9 bases line up with TRBD2. This CDR3 spans 15 amino acids. V was clipped by 7 bases and J by 1 base; unmatched bases: 6. CDR1 is MNHNS, CDR2 SASEGT, per germline. The CDR3 reads CASTIAGARTDTQYF. The CDR3 DNA reads as TGTGCCAGCACAATAGCGGGGGCCCGCACAGATACGCAGTATTTT.

The rearrangement links TRBV15 to TRBJ1-2; the D gene is possibly TRBD1 (6 bases). Germline values: CDR1 LNHNV, CDR2 YYDKDF (reference sequence). The CDR3 covers 15 residues. V was shortened by 0 bases and J by 8 bases, with 16 bases between the two germline ends. The CDR3 DNA sequence: TGTGCCACCAGCAGAGATCTTGACAGGCTGGTCGGCTACACCTTC. It is translated as CATSRDLDRLVGYTF.

The chain has TRBV2 and TRBJ2-5, with 8 bases identical to TRBD2. After removal of 7 bases from V and 5 bases from J, the junction contained 12 bases not matched to a gene. Germline V gives CDR1 SNHLY, CDR2 FYNNEI. CDR3 size: 15 residues. CDR3 sequence: CASTGVAGYGETQYF. The DNA for the CDR3 is TGTGCCAGCACCGGGGTAGCGGGATATGGGGAGACCCAGTACTTC.

V is TRBV2 and J is TRBJ2-1, with no clear D. The V end lost 3 bases, the J end lost 3 bases, and 6 bases lay between the germline ends. Looked up from germline, CDR1 is SNHLY and CDR2 is FYNNEI. This CDR3 comprises 13 residues. Written as DNA, the CDR3 is TGTGCCAGCAGTGAGCAGAACTACAATGAGCAGTTCTTC. This codes for CASSEQNYNEQFF. Full variable domain (outside the CDR3, taken from reference TRBV2 and TRBJ2-1): EPEVTQTPSHQVTQMGQEVILRCVPISNHLYFYWYRQILGQKVEFLVSFYNNEISEKSEIFDDQFSVERPDGSNFTLKIRSTKLEDSAMYFCASSEQNYNEQFFGPGTRLTVL.

The rearrangement uses TRBV19 and TRBJ2-3, with 10 positions matching TRBD2. Trimming took 1 base from V and 1 from J; bases not matched to a gene: 11. The CDR3 contains 19 residues. Germline-derived CDR1 and CDR2 are LNHDA and SQIVND (reference sequence). CDR3 region: CASSIGGSGRYGGTDTQYF. CDR3 in DNA: TGTGCCAGTAGTATAGGCGGTAGCGGGAGGTACGGCGGCACAGATACGCAGTATTTT.

This clone was observed once. This chain links TRBV27 with TRBJ2-3; no clear D gene. In germline, CDR1 is MNHEY, CDR2 SMNVEV (reference sequence). The CDR3 sequence is 15 residues long. With 3 bases removed from V and 2 bases from J, the gap between germline ends came to 12 bases. The CDR3 sequence: CASSFRSPTTDTQYF. Written as DNA, the CDR3 is TGTGCCAGCAGTTTTAGGTCACCTACCACAGATACGCAGTATTTT.

The chain has TRBV7-9 and TRBJ2-2; no clear D gene. The CDR3 totals 13 residues. Germline CDR1 is SEHNR and CDR2 is FQNEAQ (reference sequence). V shed 1 base and J shed 8 bases, with 8 bases lying between them. The CDR3 bases are TGTGCCAGCAGCTTAGGTGTCCGAGGGGAGCTGTTTTTT. It translates to CASSLGVRGELFF.

The rearrangement links TRBV7-8 to TRBJ2-2; D may match TRBD1 or TRBD2 (5 bases each). There are 16 residues in the CDR3. Trimming cost V 1 base and J 1 base, with 10 bases left between them. Germline CDR1 reads SGHVS; CDR2 reads FQNEAQ. This CDR3 is CASSLGSGGNTGELFF. CDR3 nucleotide sequence: TGTGCCAGCAGCTTAGGTAGTGGGGGGAACACCGGGGAGCTGTTTTTT. The variable domain in full, completed from reference TRBV7-8 and TRBJ2-2, reads GAGVSQSPRYKVAKRGQDVALRCDPISGHVSLFWYQQALGQGPEFLTYFQNEAQLDKSGLPSDRFFAERPEGSVSTLKIQRTQQEDSAVYLCASSLGSGGNTGELFFGEGSRLTVL.

The V and J genes are TRBV5-8 and TRBJ2-7; D is unclear. The CDR3 is 13 amino acids. The germline CDR1 and CDR2 sequences are SGHTS and YDEGEE. V lost 0 bases and J lost 2, with 6 bases in between. The CDR3 is CASSLDWAYEQYF. Written as DNA, the CDR3 is TGTGCCAGCAGCTTGGACTGGGCCTACGAGCAGTACTTC.

The V call is TRBV6-5, the J call TRBJ1-4, with 12 bases aligning to TRBD1. The J segment lost 7 bases and the V segment lost 8 bases, leaving 5 bases of the junction unmatched. CDR3 size: 14 residues. Germline assignment: CDR1 MNHEY and CDR2 SVGAGI. CDR3 region: CASGGDRGPEKLFF. Written as DNA, the CDR3 is TGTGCCAGCGGTGGGGACAGGGGGCCTGAAAAACTGTTTTTT.

CDR3 in DNA: TGTGCCAGCAGTGAATTCCCATTAGTGGGACAGAATGGCTACACCTTC. This codes for CASSEFPLVGQNGYTF. The chain has TRBV6-4 and TRBJ1-2, with TRBD1 identical over 7 bases. V trimming: 3 bases; J trimming: 6 bases; junction bases outside the gene matches: 13. Germline CDR1 reads MRHNA; CDR2 reads SNTAGT. This CDR3 is built from 16 residues.

The rearrangement uses TRBV11-2 and TRBJ1-5; no clear D. CDR1 is SGHAT, CDR2 FQNNGV, per germline. The ends were cut back, 2 bases at V and 0 bases at J, with 8 bases in the middle. The CDR3 is 15 residues long. In DNA, the CDR3 is TGTGCCAGCAGCTTATGGGATAATAGCAATCAGCCCCAGCATTTT. Amino acid sequence: CASSLWDNSNQPQHF.

This clone was counted a single time. V gene TRBV19 combines with J gene TRBJ2-5, with 9 bases fitting TRBD2. V shed 4 bases and J 4 bases; nucleotides not matched to a gene: 4. Germline-derived CDR1 and CDR2 are LNHDA and SQIVND (reference sequence). The CDR3 has 14 residues. CDR3 loop: CASSTAGGIETQYF. The CDR3 nucleotides are TGTGCCAGTAGTACGGCGGGAGGGATAGAGACCCAGTACTTC.

This chain joins TRBV10-1 and TRBJ2-1; 10 bases line up with TRBD2. V gave up 2 bases and J gave up 9 bases; unmatched junction bases: 10. Germline CDR1 WNHNN, CDR2 SYGVQD (reference sequence). This CDR3 spans 16 amino acids. CDR3 sequence (DNA): TGCGCCAGCAGTGAGGAGTCTAGCGGGAGTTTTGGTGAGCAGTTCTTC. It translates to CASSEESSGSFGEQFF.

DNA for the CDR3: TGTGCCAGCAGCTTAAGGGATCCGCCTGGGTTTGAAAAACTGTTTTTT. Encoded protein: CASSLRDPPGFEKLFF. The chain carries TRBV5-5 and TRBJ1-4; D unclear. This CDR3 comprises 16 residues. Trimming removed 2 bases at V and 7 bases at J, with 18 bases between. CDR1 and CDR2 (germline): SGHKS, YYEKEE (reference sequence). The whole variable domain, remainder taken from reference TRBV5-5 and TRBJ1-4, is DAGVTQSPTHLIKTRGQQVTLRCSPISGHKSVSWYQQVLGQGPQFIFQYYEKEERGRGNFPDRFSARQFPNYSSELNVNALLLGDSALYLCASSLRDPPGFEKLFFGSGTQLSVL.

This chain joins TRBV7-2 and TRBJ2-3; D call uncertain. Germline V gene lookup returns CDR1 SGHTA and CDR2 FQGNSA. V lost 2 bases and J 3 bases, leaving 9 bases between the germline ends. This CDR3 is 14 amino acids long. The CDR3 reads CASSLNPRTDTQYF. CDR3 sequence (DNA): TGTGCCAGCAGCTTAAATCCCCGAACAGATACGCAGTATTTT.

This clone is medium-sized. V is TRBV6-5 and J is TRBJ2-5; D not resolved. The CDR3 length is 11 residues. CDR1 MNHEY and CDR2 SVGAGI come from the germline V gene. Trimming pared 2 bases from V and 4 bases from J, leaving 2 bases between. Here the CDR3 reads CASSYLETQYF. For the CDR3, the DNA is TGTGCCAGCAGTTACCTAGAGACCCAGTACTTC.